These 4 T cell receptor beta chains were all obtained from the same sample, sequenced in a study of CXCR3-negative and CXCR3-positive naive CD8 T cells. Findings of the study overall: The TRB CDR3s that CXCR3-positive naive cells carried were more hydrophobic than those of CXCR3-negative naive cells.

UMI-tagged TRB cDNA libraries were built via 5' RACE. TCRdb reworked the 5' RACE reads into one entry per CDR3 protein, no DNA. This sample's table has tens of thousands of distinct CDR3 sequences. No antigen has been identified for these receptors. Sequenced input: naive CXCR3+ CD8+ T cells from blood. This sample's subset: CD45RO-CCR7+CD27+CD95- naive CD8+ T cells expressing CXCR3 (TNR3+). The receptors were sampled from a human donor in good health. Some clones in this sample may be carry-over from other donors' samples.

This chain connects TRBV5-1 to TRBJ1-5; TCRdb indicates TRBD1, and absent DNA this call remains unverified. Germline lookup yields CDR1 SGHRS and CDR2 YFSETQ. The CDR3 runs to 16 residues. CDR3 region: CASSLGTPYSNQPQHF.

The rearrangement uses TRBV20-1 and TRBJ1-6. The CDR3 contains 13 residues. Per the germline V gene, CDR1 is DFQATT and CDR2 is SNEGSKA (reference sequence). The CDR3 sequence: CSARDKENSPLHF.

This rearrangement joins TRBV15 to TRBJ2-5. The germline V gene has CDR1 LNHNV and CDR2 YYDKDF (reference sequence). CDR3 length: 14 amino acids. The CDR3 loop is CATSRGWGEETQYF.

The V gene is TRBV14, the J gene TRBJ2-1; TCRdb's assignment of TRBD2 cannot be checked, as there is no DNA. The CDR3 extends over 19 amino acids. Germline values: CDR1 SGHDN, CDR2 FVKESK. CDR3 amino acids: CASSSPGQQGLADYNEQFF.